The 5 T cell receptor beta chains given below trace back to one sample, sequenced in a study of blood T cell repertoires in COVID-19. This table comes from immunoSEQ multiplex PCR, and its TCRdb copy is limited to in-frame clones, with some not included. The sample includes some 350,000 clones, more than 85% of them seen just once. Sequencing was performed on PBMCs or T cells enriched from blood (not recorded which). These TCRs come from a woman aged 25 to 39 who had recovered from COVID-19.

This chain's CDR3 is CASSGGANYGYTF. The DNA for the CDR3 is TGTGCCAGCAGCGGGGGGGCAAACTATGGCTACACCTTC. The chain has TRBV6-5 and TRBJ1-2; D possibly corresponds to TRBD1 (6 bases). CDR1 is MNHEY, CDR2 SVGAGI, per germline. This CDR3 is built from 13 residues. Trimming removed 6 bases from V and 2 bases from J, with 10 bases in between.

Only one count was recorded for this clone. The chain recombines TRBV14 with TRBJ2-7; possible D gene TRBD2, 7 bases. V was clipped by 3 bases and J by 2 bases, with 11 bases between them. This CDR3 is built from 14 residues. Germline CDR1 reads SGHDN; CDR2 reads FVKESK. CDR3 amino acids: CASSQRGPTYEQYF. Here the CDR3 DNA reads TGTGCCAGCAGCCAGCGGGGGCCCACCTACGAGCAGTACTTC.

The rearrangement links TRBV5-1 to TRBJ2-6; the match to TRBD1 covers 8 bases. Germline trimming cut 4 bases from V and 2 bases from J; bases unmatched to any gene: 8. In germline, CDR1 is SGHRS, CDR2 YFSETQ. The CDR3 contains 17 residues. The CDR3 DNA sequence: TGCGCCAGCAGCCCCGGACAGGGAAGTACTGGGGCCAACGTCCTGACTTTC. Protein product: CASSPGQGSTGANVLTF.

The V call is TRBV10-2, the J call TRBJ1-6; possible D gene TRBD1, 6 bases. V dropped 7 bases and J dropped 5 bases, with 18 bases sitting between them. CDR3 length: 16 residues. In germline, CDR1 is WSHSY, CDR2 SAAADI. In DNA form, the CDR3 reads TGCGCCAGCACTAAAATCTGGGACACCAATAATTCACCCCTCCACTTT. Translating gives CASTKIWDTNNSPLHF.

V usage is TRBV12-5 and J usage is TRBJ1-1, with 9 bases aligning to TRBD1. This CDR3 region has 14 residues. From germline, CDR1 is LGHNT and CDR2 FRNRAP. V was pared by 6 bases and J by 5 bases, with 7 bases of the junction left unmatched. In DNA, the CDR3 is TGTGCTAGTGGGCCAGGACAGGGGATTACTGAAGCTTTCTTT. It yields the protein CASGPGQGITEAFF.